This entry concerns a single TCR beta chain. Its antigen is not yet known. One end of the junction does not line up with germline, which may come from a read error. The sample belongs to a study of blood T cell repertoires in COVID-19 (dated by TCRdb to between 2020 and 2021). Describing the broader study: Collaborator samples came from the United States, Italy and Spain and covered acute and convalescent phases of COVID-19. The material from the prospective study consisted of cDNA or gDNA derived from T cells, B-cell-depleted T cells, or PBMCs. Deeply sampled blood TCRbeta repertoires from subjects exposed to, actively infected with, or recovered from COVID-19 were included in the dataset. The repertoires were made available in a free public database intended to serve as a resource for research on the immune response to SARS-CoV-2. Samples were obtained from the ongoing ImmuneRACE study (first 160 participants) and from 1,200 or so subjects provided by 6 global collaborators. A de-identified subject ID, COVID-19 status, age in years and sex were almost always included in the sample metadata. Where available, HLA class I and class II types were taken from metadata supplied by the sample provider and were not determined by assay-based typing. General findings and caveats noted by the study authors: The amount of clinical and demographic metadata varied by source and participant and was provided uncurated.

The immunoSEQ Assay, a bias-controlled multiplex PCR, was used to amplify TCRbeta CDR3 regions from genomic DNA. The original methods were these. Within the assay, amplification of reference gene primers was used to estimate how many nucleated cells each sample contained. Sequence reads were collapsed and filtered to measure the absolute abundance of every unique TCRbeta CDR3 rearrangement. For each sample, productive Simpson clonality was calculated by taking the square root of Simpson's diversity index across productive rearrangements. TCRdb's version of the immuneACCESS table is confined to in-frame rearrangements and falls short of the full clone set. An unresolved V gene accounts for under half of the shortfall where checked; the remainder is of unknown origin. V, J and clone size are taken as reported in that table, and D and trimming were inferred from the DNA itself. This sample lists about 270,000 clones; approximately 90% were detected once. The ten largest clones capture less than 3.5% of the sample.

Participants in the prospective study were aged roughly 18 to 90 years, lived in 24 United States geographic areas, and enrolled through a virtual design. To assign participants to cohorts, the prospective study relied on clinical history that participants themselves reported in a screening survey and a study questionnaire. Exposed participants had been in contact, within 2 weeks of entering the study, with a person who had a PCR-confirmed or clinician-diagnosed case of COVID-19. Mobile phlebotomists in the prospective study collected whole blood, serum and a nasopharyngeal or oropharyngeal swab from every participant. Participants in the prospective study had the option to provide additional blood draws and questionnaires over a 2-month period. Prospective study blood samples were shipped either frozen or at room temperature before DNA extraction. For CDR1 and CDR2, the germline V gene lists SGHRS and YFSETQ. The CDR3 contains 15 residues, cysteine and phenylalanine counted. Solely the CDR3 DNA is kept, with 45 bases framed from the first base.

Recombination joined TRBV5-1 with TRBJ2-7; 11 bases in the middle match TRBD1. Specimen: PBMCs or T cells enriched from blood (not recorded which). The TCR was taken from a man in his forties who had been exposed to COVID-19. The CDR3 is CANSLTGTGGYEQYF. DNA sequence: TGCGCCAACAGCTTGACAGGGACAGGGGGATACGAGCAGTACTTC.